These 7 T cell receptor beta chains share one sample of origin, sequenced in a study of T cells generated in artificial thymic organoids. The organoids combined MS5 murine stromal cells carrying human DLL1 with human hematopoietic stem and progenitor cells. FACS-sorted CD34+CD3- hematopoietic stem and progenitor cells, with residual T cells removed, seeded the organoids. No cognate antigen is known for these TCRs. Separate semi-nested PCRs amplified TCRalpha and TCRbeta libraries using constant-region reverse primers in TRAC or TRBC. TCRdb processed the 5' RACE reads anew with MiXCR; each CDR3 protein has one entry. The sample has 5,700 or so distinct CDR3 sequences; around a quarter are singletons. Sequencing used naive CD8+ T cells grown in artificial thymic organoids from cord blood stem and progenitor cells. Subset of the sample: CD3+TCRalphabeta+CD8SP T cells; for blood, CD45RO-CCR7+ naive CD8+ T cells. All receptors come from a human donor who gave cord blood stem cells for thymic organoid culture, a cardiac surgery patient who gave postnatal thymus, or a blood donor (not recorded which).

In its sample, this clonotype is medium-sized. Here the CDR3 DNA reads TGTGCCAGCAGACCCGCAGGGGGACGACAAGAGACCCAGTACTTC. As protein: CASRPAGGRQETQYF. This chain links TRBV6-6 with TRBJ2-5; 7 bases match TRBD1. The CDR3 is 15 residues long. The germline V gene has CDR1 MNHNY and CDR2 SVGAGI (reference sequence). The trim removed 6 bases at V and 2 bases at J, leaving 9 bases unmatched.

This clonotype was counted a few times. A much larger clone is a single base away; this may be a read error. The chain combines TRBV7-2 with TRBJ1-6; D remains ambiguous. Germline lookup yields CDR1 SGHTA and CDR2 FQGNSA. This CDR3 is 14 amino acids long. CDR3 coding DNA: TGTGCCAGCGGCTTAACCCCCTCTAATTCACCCCTCCACTTT. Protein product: CASGLTPSNSPLHF.

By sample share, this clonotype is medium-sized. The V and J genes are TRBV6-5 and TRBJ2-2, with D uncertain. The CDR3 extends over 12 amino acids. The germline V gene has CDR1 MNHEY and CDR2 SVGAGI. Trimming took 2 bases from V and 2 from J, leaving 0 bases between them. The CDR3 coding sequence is TGTGCCAGCAGTTACAACACCGGGGAGCTGTTTTTT. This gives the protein CASSYNTGELFF.

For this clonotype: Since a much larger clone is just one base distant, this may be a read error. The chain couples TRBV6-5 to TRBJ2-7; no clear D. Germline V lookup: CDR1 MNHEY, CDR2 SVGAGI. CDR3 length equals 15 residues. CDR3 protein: CTSSYSRLSSYEQYF. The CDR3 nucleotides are TGTACCAGCAGTTACTCGCGTCTGAGCTCCTACGAGCAGTACTTC.

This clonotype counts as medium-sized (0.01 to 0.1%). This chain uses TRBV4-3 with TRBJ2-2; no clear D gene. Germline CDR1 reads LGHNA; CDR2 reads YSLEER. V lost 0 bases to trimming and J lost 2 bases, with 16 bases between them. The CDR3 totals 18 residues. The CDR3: CASSQDPKSGGNTGELFF. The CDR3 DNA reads TGCGCCAGCAGCCAAGACCCAAAGTCGGGTGGCAACACCGGGGAGCTGTTTTTT.

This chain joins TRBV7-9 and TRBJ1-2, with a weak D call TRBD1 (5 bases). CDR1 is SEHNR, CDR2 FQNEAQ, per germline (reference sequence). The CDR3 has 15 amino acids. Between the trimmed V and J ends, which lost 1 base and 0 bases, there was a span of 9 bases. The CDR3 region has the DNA TGTGCCAGCAGCTTAGTGGGGCCAGCTAACTATGGCTACACCTTC. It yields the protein CASSLVGPANYGYTF.

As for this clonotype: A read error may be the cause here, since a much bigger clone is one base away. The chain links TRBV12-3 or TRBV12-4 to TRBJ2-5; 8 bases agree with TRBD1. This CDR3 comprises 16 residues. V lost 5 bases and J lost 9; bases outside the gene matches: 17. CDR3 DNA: TGTGCCAGCAGTCCCGGGACAGGTCTCCTGTTGGAGGCCCAGTACTTC. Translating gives CASSPGTGLLLEAQYF.